This record covers a single T cell receptor (beta chain). The target antigen is unknown. Negative isolation was applied to CD8+ and CD4+ T cells, and FACS enrichment was applied to TEMRA cells. The data originate from a study of CD8 T cells in Susac syndrome. Study-wide results and caveats: It was acknowledged in the study that the number of individuals who were included in its TCR sequencing and HLA analysis was relatively small. The study identified sixteen and five Susac-specific public clones in total CD8+ and CD8+ TEMRA repertoires.

With random hexamers, 0.5 to 1 ug RNA was reverse transcribed. TCRdb passed the immunoSEQ multiplex PCR reads through MiXCR, listing each CDR3 protein once. The repertoire includes around 100,000 distinct CDR3 sequences, 95% of them detected once, and approximately 0.33% sits in the top ten. The CDR3 has 11 amino acids. Germline loops: CDR1 MGHRA, CDR2 YSYEKL. Trimming cost V 4 bases and J 7 bases, with 5 bases left between them. The gene calls are TRBV4-1 and TRBJ2-4, with D perhaps TRBD2 (5 bases). Source material: CD8+ T cells from PBMCs. The receptor's source is a human donor with Susac syndrome. CDR3 in amino acids: CASSRGNIQYF. CDR3 bases: TGCGCCAGCAGCCGAGGGAACATTCAGTACTTC.